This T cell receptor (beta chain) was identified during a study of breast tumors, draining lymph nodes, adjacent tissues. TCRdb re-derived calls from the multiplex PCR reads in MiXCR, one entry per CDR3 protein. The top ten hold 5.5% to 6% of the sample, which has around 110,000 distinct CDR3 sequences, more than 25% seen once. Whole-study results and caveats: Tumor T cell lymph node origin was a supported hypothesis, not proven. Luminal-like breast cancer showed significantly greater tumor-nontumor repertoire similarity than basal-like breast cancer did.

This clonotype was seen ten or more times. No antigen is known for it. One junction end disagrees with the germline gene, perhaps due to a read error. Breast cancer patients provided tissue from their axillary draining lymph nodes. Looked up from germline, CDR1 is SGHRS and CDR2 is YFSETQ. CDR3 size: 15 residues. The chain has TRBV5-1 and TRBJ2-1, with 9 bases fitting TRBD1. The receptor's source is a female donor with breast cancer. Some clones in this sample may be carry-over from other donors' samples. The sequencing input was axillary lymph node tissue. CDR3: CASRLDRGAYNEQFF. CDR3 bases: TGCGCCAGCAGATTGGACAGGGGTGCTTACAATGAGCAGTTCTTC.